This TCR beta chain stems from a study of molecular identifiers for immune sequencing clone quantification. Each CDR3 protein is one row after TCRdb ran MiXCR on the PCR reads. The sample has roughly 40,000 distinct CDR3 sequences, 24% seen once; the top ten hold around 0.98%. As regards this clonotype: One junction end disagrees with the germline gene, perhaps due to a read error.

This CDR3 spans 15 amino acids. The V gene's germline CDR1 is SQVTM and CDR2 ANQGSEA. The authors gated naive CD8 T cells as CD8+CD4-CCR7+CD45RA+ for sorting. The clonotype comes from a human donor in good health. Some libraries in this study had Jurkat cell RNA spiked in. The chain combines TRBV29-1 with TRBJ2-1, with TRBD1 identical over 8 bases. Material for sequencing was naive CD8+ T cells from blood, with Jurkat cell RNA spiked in. Subset of the sample: FACS-sorted CD8+CD4-CCR7+CD45RA+ naive T cells. The CDR3 DNA reads as TGCAGCGTTGGGGATTTGCAGGGGGCGCCCAGTGAGCGGTTCTTC. Translated, it gives CSVGDLQGAPSERFF.